The clone carrying this T cell receptor delta chain was counted a few times. Its specificity is unknown. This entry belongs to a study of Vδ1+ human thymocytes. Findings and caveats of the study: Thymic TRG and TRD repertoires appeared highly polyclonal, with Gaussian CDR3 length distributions.

CDR3 size: 18 residues. CDR1 and CDR2 from the germline V gene are TSWWSYY and QGS. The V segment lost 1 base and the J segment 0 bases; nucleotides outside the gene matches: 11. RNA was extracted from the cells and then reverse transcribed. The CDR3 regions were amplified by multiplex PCR from V-gene primers to a constant-region primer. TCRdb reapplied CATT to the multiplex PCR reads. The sample yields 45,000 to 60,000 delta-chain clones, about 16% seen once. The specimen sequenced was Vdelta1+ gamma-delta thymocytes from the thymus. Documented subset: FACS-sorted CD3+ TCRalphabeta- TCRVdelta1+ TCRVdelta2- thymocytes. This chain joins TRDV1 and TRDJ1, with 7 nucleotides matching TRDD3. The source is a boy under two years old who had congenital heart surgery. This CDR3 is CALGEQTLGPPYTDKLIF. The CDR3 DNA follows: TGTGCTCTTGGGGAACAGACACTGGGGCCTCCATACACCGATAAACTCATCTTT.